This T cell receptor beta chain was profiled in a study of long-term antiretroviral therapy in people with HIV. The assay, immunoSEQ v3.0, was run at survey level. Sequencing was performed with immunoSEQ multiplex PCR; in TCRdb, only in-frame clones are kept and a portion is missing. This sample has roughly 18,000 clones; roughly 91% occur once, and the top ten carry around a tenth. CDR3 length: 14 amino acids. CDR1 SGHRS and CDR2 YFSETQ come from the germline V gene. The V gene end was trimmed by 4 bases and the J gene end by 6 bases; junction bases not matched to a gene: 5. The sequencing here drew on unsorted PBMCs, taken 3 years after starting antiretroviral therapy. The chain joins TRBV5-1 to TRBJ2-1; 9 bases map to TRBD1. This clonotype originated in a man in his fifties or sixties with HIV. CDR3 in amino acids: CASSGTGFGNEQFF. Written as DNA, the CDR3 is TGCGCCAGCAGCGGGACAGGGTTCGGCAATGAGCAGTTCTTC.